What follows are 22 T cell receptor beta chains derived from one specimen sequenced in a study of T-cell memory formation after mild COVID-19. TCRdb analysed the 5' RACE reads with MiXCR anew, one entry per CDR3 protein. The sample lists under 200,000 distinct CDR3 sequences, roughly 31% occurring once. Sequencing input: PBMCs or a T cell subset sorted from them (not recorded which). These receptors originate from an adult woman who had mild COVID-19 (a few samples of this study predate the infection). Cell type and time point are not known.

In DNA form, the CDR3 reads TGTGCCAGCAGTTACCCATCCGGGACCGAAGCTTTCTTT. It yields the protein CASSYPSGTEAFF. The chain couples TRBV6-5 to TRBJ1-1; D is possibly TRBD1 (5 bases). The germline V gene has CDR1 MNHEY and CDR2 SVGAGI. Trimming took 2 bases from V and 8 from J, leaving 12 bases between them. The CDR3 runs 13 residues.

The chain employs TRBV12-3 or TRBV12-4 and TRBJ2-5; 9 positions agree with TRBD1. After removal of 4 bases from V and 4 bases from J, the junction contained 4 bases not matched to a gene. CDR3 length: 14 amino acids. DNA for the CDR3: TGTGCCAGCAGTTGGACAGGGGTAGGAGAGACCCAGTACTTC. Translation gives CASSWTGVGETQYF.

In its sample, this clonotype was seen a few times. The genes are TRBV18 and TRBJ1-5; 10 bases map to TRBD1. CDR1 and CDR2 (germline): KGHSH, LQKENI. V trimming: 3 bases; J trimming: 6 bases; junction bases outside the gene matches: 2. The CDR3 is 14 residues long. The CDR3 region has the DNA TGTGCCAGCTCACCGGACAGGGGGGGTCAGCCCCAGCATTTT. Encoded protein: CASSPDRGGQPQHF. Filled out from reference TRBV18 and TRBJ1-5, the complete variable domain reads NAGVMQNPRHLVRRRGQEARLRCSPMKGHSHVYWYRQLPEEGLKFMVYLQKENIIDESGMPKERFSAEFPKEGPSILRIQQVVRGDSAAYFCASSPDRGGQPQHFGDGTRLSIL.

The V gene is TRBV4-2, the J gene TRBJ2-2; 11 nucleotides agree with TRBD2. The CDR3 spans 21 residues. Germline assignment: CDR1 LGHNA and CDR2 YNFKEQ. The V and J ends lost 0 bases and 0 bases, in that order; junction bases with no gene match: 12. The CDR3 protein is CASSQDLFRLAGGPNTGELFF. The CDR3 DNA reads TGTGCCAGCAGCCAAGATCTATTTCGGCTAGCGGGGGGCCCGAACACCGGGGAGCTGTTTTTT.

The sample holds a few counts of this clonotype. J is TRBJ2-3 and V is TRBV3-1; 11 bases map to TRBD2. Trimming at V came to 1 base and at J to 3 bases, leaving 6 bases not matched to a gene. The CDR3 spans 17 residues. Germline CDR1 LGHDT, CDR2 YNNKEL (reference sequence). The DNA of the CDR3 is TGTGCCAGCAGCCAAGGCGGACTAGCGGGTATAACAGATACGCAGTATTTT. Its protein product is CASSQGGLAGITDTQYF.

The chain links TRBV12-3 or TRBV12-4 to TRBJ1-1; possibly TRBD1 for D (5 bases). The length of the CDR3 is 14 residues. Trimming removed 8 bases at V and 2 bases at J, with 15 bases between. The CDR3 DNA follows: TGTGCCAGCCGTATGGGGGGTGGTAACACTGAAGCTTTCTTT. Its protein product is CASRMGGGNTEAFF.

The chain couples TRBV6-6 to TRBJ2-7; a possible D gene is TRBD2 (5 bases). Trimming removed 0 bases from V and 2 bases from J, with 8 bases in between. Per the germline V gene, CDR1 is MNHNY and CDR2 is SVGAGI (reference sequence). This CDR3 region has 14 residues. The CDR3 is CASSYSVEAYEQYF. The CDR3 nucleotides are TGTGCCAGCAGTTACTCGGTGGAGGCCTACGAGCAGTACTTC.

This chain links TRBV19 with TRBJ1-5, with D unclear. Germline V gives CDR1 LNHDA, CDR2 SQIVND (reference sequence). Trimming pared 1 base from V and 3 bases from J, leaving 7 bases between. There are 14 residues in the CDR3. CDR3 nucleotides: TGTGCCAGTAGTATAGTTAGCCCCAATCAGCCCCAGCATTTT. Translating it yields CASSIVSPNQPQHF.

The table lists this clonotype with a few counts. The J gene is TRBJ2-2, the V gene TRBV12-3 or TRBV12-4; TRBD1 matches at 7 bases. Unmatched junction bases numbered 7, after V lost 6 bases and J lost 6 bases. The CDR3 is 14 residues long. As DNA, the CDR3 is TGTGCCAGCAGAAAACAGGGGTTTGCCGGGGAGCTGTTTTTT. Protein product: CASRKQGFAGELFF.

The CDR3 loop is CASSLHPGQNEQFF. Written as DNA, the CDR3 is TGTGCCAGCAGCTTACATCCGGGTCAGAATGAGCAGTTCTTC. The chain recombines TRBV7-3 with TRBJ2-1, with unresolved D. V shed 2 bases and J shed 7 bases, with 12 bases lying between them. The germline CDR1 and CDR2 sequences are SGHTA and FQGTGA. This CDR3 contains 14 residues.

There are a few counts of this clonotype. The V and J genes are TRBV14 and TRBJ1-6; 7 bases are a match to TRBD1. Losses at the gene ends were 3 bases for V and 7 bases for J; bases not matched to a gene: 3. The CDR3 is 14 amino acids. The germline CDR1 and CDR2 sequences are SGHDN and FVKESK. The CDR3 nucleotides read TGTGCCAGCAGCCATACGACAGGGAATTCACCCCTCCACTTT. Its protein product is CASSHTTGNSPLHF.

J is TRBJ1-5 and V is TRBV7-8; no firm D call. The CDR3 spans 15 residues. Trimming cost V 6 bases and J 0 bases, with 12 bases left between them. Germline values: CDR1 SGHVS, CDR2 FQNEAQ. CDR3 amino acids: CASSKKIASNQPQHF. CDR3 coding DNA: TGTGCCAGCAGTAAAAAAATTGCTAGCAATCAGCCCCAGCATTTT.

The chain employs TRBV29-1 and TRBJ1-1, with D possibly being TRBD1 (5 bases). Trimming removed 7 bases at V and 7 bases at J, with 19 bases between. CDR3 length: 13 amino acids. Germline lookup yields CDR1 SQVTM and CDR2 ANQGSEA. The CDR3 protein is CSAPVWGSSEAFF. In DNA form, the CDR3 reads TGCAGCGCACCCGTTTGGGGGTCGAGTGAAGCTTTCTTT.

The rearrangement joins TRBV12-3 or TRBV12-4 to TRBJ2-1; D might be TRBD1 or TRBD2, each matching 7 bases. The V and J ends lost 6 bases and 6 bases respectively, with 12 bases between them. CDR3 length: 13 amino acids. The CDR3 sequence is CASRQGGINEQFF. The CDR3 region has the DNA TGTGCCAGCAGGCAGGGGGGGATCAATGAGCAGTTCTTC.

This clonotype was seen a handful of times. This chain uses TRBV4-1 with TRBJ2-7; 7 nucleotides line up with TRBD2. V was clipped by 1 base and J by 3 bases; unmatched bases: 6. The germline gives CDR1 MGHRA, CDR2 YSYEKL. CDR3 length: 15 amino acids. The CDR3 bases are TGCGCCAGCAGCCAAGGCGGGGGTGCTTTCTACGAGCAGTACTTC. Its translation: CASSQGGGAFYEQYF.

Only a few counts were recorded for this clonotype. The chain has TRBV7-2 and TRBJ2-1, with 11 bases that match TRBD2. There are 13 residues in the CDR3. Per the germline V gene, CDR1 is SGHTA and CDR2 is FQGNSA. After removal of 4 bases from V and 7 bases from J, the junction contained 0 bases not matched to a gene. The CDR3 spells CASSWTSGNEQFF. In DNA form, the CDR3 reads TGTGCCAGCAGCTGGACTAGCGGGAATGAGCAGTTCTTC.

The rearrangement uses TRBV7-2 and TRBJ1-2, with 7 nucleotides matching TRBD1. The CDR3 runs 14 residues. Trimming took 5 bases from V and 4 from J; bases not matched to a gene: 7. Germline V gene sequence: CDR1 SGHTA, CDR2 FQGNSA. Here the CDR3 reads CASSPDREGYGYTF. CDR3 DNA: TGTGCCAGCAGCCCAGACAGGGAAGGCTATGGCTACACCTTC.

The chain couples TRBV20-1 to TRBJ1-5, with 8 bases that match TRBD1. Germline CDR1 is DFQATT and CDR2 is SNEGSKA (reference sequence). The CDR3 loop spans 15 amino acids. The V segment lost 4 bases and the J segment 3 bases; nucleotides outside the gene matches: 8. The CDR3 loop is CSATQNRGDNQPQHF. The CDR3 DNA reads TGCAGTGCTACCCAAAACAGGGGGGACAATCAGCCCCAGCATTTT.

This chain uses TRBV18 with TRBJ2-5, with D perhaps matching TRBD1 or TRBD2 (5 bases each). The ends were cut back, 3 bases at V and 7 bases at J, with 9 bases in the middle. The CDR3 is made up of 12 amino acids. Germline V gene lookup returns CDR1 KGHSH and CDR2 LQKENI. This chain's CDR3 is CASSPREMTQYF. The CDR3 nucleotides are TGTGCCAGCTCACCCAGGGAGATGACCCAGTACTTC.

This clonotype was seen a handful of times. The chain has TRBV15 and TRBJ2-2; 15 bases align to TRBD2. The CDR3 is 19 amino acids. Germline V lookup: CDR1 LNHNV, CDR2 YYDKDF (reference sequence). The ends lost 2 bases at V and 4 bases at J; junction bases unmatched: 8. CDR3 in amino acids: CATSRPGLAGGGGTGELFF. The CDR3 bases are TGTGCCACCAGCAGACCGGGACTAGCGGGGGGCGGTGGCACCGGGGAGCTGTTTTTT.

The chain carries TRBV19 and TRBJ1-1, with D possibly being TRBD1 (6 bases). Between the trimmed V and J ends, which lost 9 bases and 1 base, there was a span of 18 bases. The CDR3 sequence is 15 residues long. Germline CDR1 and CDR2: LNHDA and SQIVND (reference sequence). The DNA of the CDR3 is TGTGCCAGATCCGAAAAATGGACAGAGAACACTGAAGCTTTCTTT. Amino acids: CARSEKWTENTEAFF.

J is TRBJ2-6 and V is TRBV11-2; the match to TRBD1 covers 11 bases. This CDR3 comprises 17 residues. Per the germline V gene, CDR1 is SGHAT and CDR2 is FQNNGV. Germline trimming cut 4 bases from V and 4 bases from J; bases unmatched to any gene: 6. The CDR3 DNA reads as TGTGCCAGCAGCTCAGGACAGGGGGCGACCGGGGCCAACGTCCTGACTTTC. Encoded protein: CASSSGQGATGANVLTF.